This TCR beta chain is from a study of T cells in Graves' hyperthyroidism and ophthalmopathy (dated by TCRdb to about 2019). A note on the overall study: Peripheral blood was sampled at the time of initial diagnosis, prior to any treatment. After sampling, hyperthyroidism patients received methimazole starting at 30 mg daily, and ophthalmopathy patients received high-dose intravenous methylprednisolone. Whether ophthalmopathy could be predicted prospectively was tested in an independent validation cohort made up of about 18 hyperthyroidism patients plus 17 patients who later progressed to ophthalmopathy. In more than five Graves' hyperthyroidism patients, the study also compared T-cell repertoires from thyroid tissue with T-cell repertoires from blood. According to the paper, TCR Vbeta CDR3 sequencing was carried out on around 140 peripheral blood samples, which came from some 41 ophthalmopathy, some 73 hyperthyroidism and approximately 17 progressor patients. A discovery cohort of approximately 100 patients, about 43 with Graves' ophthalmopathy and approximately 60 with stable Graves' hyperthyroidism, was used to find distinguishing TCR V-J signatures. The 100 discovery patients were randomly split 7:3 into training and test sets. Results and caveats for the whole study, not just this receptor: No statistical method was used to fix the sample size in advance, and group allocation was not hidden from the investigators. During validation, the model predicted progression to ophthalmopathy a median of about 6.5 months ahead of onset, with around 70% sensitivity and 72.22% specificity. A model built on a 13 V-J signature distinguished ophthalmopathy from stable hyperthyroidism, reaching roughly 88% sensitivity and about 81% specificity in cross-validation and 80%/75% in testing. Most expanded thyroid clonotypes (frequency above 0.001) were also detected in blood, a finding suggesting that blood repertoires may reflect thyroid immune responses.

CDR1 and CDR2 (SGDLS, YYNGEE) derive from the germline V gene. Counted from cysteine to phenylalanine, this CDR3 has 14 amino acids. The only DNA kept is the CDR3, 42 bases in frame from the first base. Trimming takes 3 bases from V and 5 bases from J, and the germline ends sit 11 bases apart. Ophthalmopathy patients had moderately to severely active disease, with a Clinical Activity Score of 3 or more, a NOSPECS grade of 4 or more, and a disease duration of less than 3 months. Any patient with an uncontrolled infection, another autoimmune disease, pregnancy or lactation was excluded. Clinical symptoms, serum thyroxine and TRAb, thyroid ultrasound, and orbital computed tomography formed the basis for the diagnoses. PBMCs were separated from under 11 ml of fresh peripheral blood using Ficoll-Paque density gradient centrifugation. Total RNA was extracted using Trizol reagent, and RNA quality was assessed on an Agilent 2100 Bioanalyzer.

The TCR beta CDR3 regions were amplified from RNA transcripts. A first-round RT-PCR of the TCR CDR3 used the HTBI primer set with the Qiagen OneStep RT-PCR kit. The libraries were constructed in a second round of multiplex PCR and then size-selected and purified. Paired-end sequencing of the libraries was performed with 100 bp reads on an Illumina HiSeq2000. The study's own analysis went as follows. Raw data were processed with SOAPnuke, discarding reads with adapters, uncalled bases, mean Phred below 15, or no exact constant-primer or identifier match. COPE v1.2.5 was used to merge the high-quality paired reads, and each unique nucleotide sequence was defined as a clonotype. Clonotypes were aligned to IMGT TRBV, TRBD and TRBJ reference segments using MiTCR v1.1. Analysis was restricted to V-J combinations with a frequency above 0.0001, which covered roughly 99% of repertoires. The TCS score was defined as F50 (clonal expansion) divided by E x V (chaos), with BLOSUM62-based TCRdist calculated between CDR3 peptides within each V-J. Welch's t-statistics and random forest reduced roughly 540 V-J features to 13, which were used in a naive Bayes classifier (R e1071). TCRdb reworked the public reads: Q25 trimming with fastp, MiXCR clone assembly, productive beta chains retained. Rows are unified per CDR3 protein, each entry keeping the most common DNA and genes. The V and J calls here are based on TCRdb, not the publication. The sample table lists about 270,000 distinct CDR3 sequences, roughly 22% of them with a count of one. Together, the top ten hold under 40% of the sample.

This clonotype was recorded many times. Its target antigen remains unknown. No much larger clone is present one base from it, and per-base qualities are unavailable. This clonotype was obtained from a woman in her thirties or forties with Graves' ophthalmopathy. Recombination linked TRBV9 to TRBJ2-2; the D gene is perhaps TRBD1, from 6 matching bases. The material sequenced was blood. Here is the DNA: TGTGCCAGCAGCGACAGGGTGGAAACCGGGGAGCTGTTTTTT. Its protein product is CASSDRVETGELFF.